The present entry profiles one T cell receptor beta chain with its context. What it binds is not known. The CDR3 has 12 amino acids. The germline V and J ends were trimmed by 10 bases and 3 bases, with 11 bases remaining between them. Germline V gives CDR1 MNHNS, CDR2 SASEGT. This sample stems from a study of shared clonotypes between healthy human individuals. Measured with immunoSEQ multiplex PCR; TCRdb has only the in-frame clones, and not every one. Of 2 million to 2.5 million clones in the sample, more than 90% were seen once. Study-wide points: Generally, naive subsets came out with larger estimated richness than memory subsets.

The sequenced material came from naive CD4+ T cells sorted from blood. Indicated subset: CD45RA+ positively selected. This clonotype was sampled from a man aged 18 to 30 in good health. The chain couples TRBV6-1 to TRBJ2-3; D is possibly TRBD1 or TRBD2 (6 bases each). CDR3 sequence (DNA): TGTGCCATCGGGGGCCGGACAGATACGCAGTATTTT. It codes for CAIGGRTDTQYF.